This T cell receptor beta chain originates from a study of monozygotic twins with inflammatory bowel disease. The CDR3 spans 14 residues. Note on this clonotype: Its antigen is not identified.

TCRdb re-called the 5' RACE reads and shows each CDR3 protein once, DNA omitted. The sample has approximately 340,000 distinct CDR3 sequences; the top ten hold over 2%. General study findings and limits: Among IBD patients, TCRbeta diversity (inverse Simpson) was lower than in healthy co-twins. Twins with IBD had fewer clonotypes in common with others than healthy twins, particularly during disease activity. The existence of one strong signal or clonotype linked to IBD lacked support.

The V gene is TRBV12-3 or TRBV12-4, the J gene TRBJ1-2; TCRdb picks TRBD1, but there is no DNA to check that call. The receptor's source is a human donor with ulcerative colitis or Crohn's disease, or a healthy co-twin of an affected twin (not recorded which). The sequenced sample was blood. CDR3 region: CASRPTQGSYGYTF.